This TCR beta chain emerged from a study of blood T cells in healthy people across ages. Using a J-beta primer mix together with a sample-barcoded 5' primer, a second PCR was run for roughly 6 to 12 cycles. A template-switch adaptor that had 12 random nucleotides put a tag on each cDNA molecule. TCRdb passed the 5' RACE reads through MiXCR, listing each CDR3 protein once. Here the sample spans 730,000 or so distinct CDR3 sequences, roughly two fifths being singletons. There were healthy Caucasian individuals from Russia, aged roughly 6 to 100, serving as donors. Study-level findings and limits: Using unsorted PBMCs precluded a conclusive naive versus antigen-experienced comparison.

Notes on this clonotype: Its antigen is not known.

This CDR3 is built from 16 residues. From germline, CDR1 is SGHDN and CDR2 FVKESK. V was pared by 1 base and J by 2 bases, with 12 bases between. The TCR comes from a man older than 75 in good health. This sequence joins TRBV14 and TRBJ2-4; perhaps D is TRBD1 or TRBD2 (6 bases each). Sequenced material: blood. The CDR3 region has the DNA TGTGCCAGCAGCCAAGGAGGGGGGTGGACCAAAAACATTCAGTACTTC. It translates to CASSQGGGWTKNIQYF.